These T cell receptor beta chains were read from a single sample in a study of CD8+ T cells in alopecia areata. Measured with immunoSEQ multiplex PCR; TCRdb has only the in-frame clones, and not every one. The sample shows some 200,000 clones, more than 50% of them seen only once. The source material was CD8+ T cells sorted from blood. These receptors were collected from a human donor in good health. Each CDR3 is given with its conserved first and last residue. A D gene is named only where the DNA matches it firmly. For some rows the clone size is stated as once, few or many, or as a class when expanded; others skip it.

TRBJ1-2	TRBV29-1	few	11	-	TGCAGCGTTGTGTCAGGACATGGCTACACCTTC	CSVVSGHGYTF
TRBJ2-1	TRBV5-6	-	12	TRBD1	TGTGCCAGCAGCACCGGGACAGCGGAGCAGTTCTTC	CASSTGTAEQFF
TRBJ1-1	TRBV11-2	-	15	-	TGTGCCAGCAGCCTAATGGGGCGGTCGAACACTGAAGCTTTCTTT	CASSLMGRSNTEAFF
TRBJ2-3	TRBV29-1	-	15	-	TGCAGCGGGGTTCTGGGGAGTTCTAGCACAGATACGCAGTATTTT	CSGVLGSSSTDTQYF
TRBJ1-2	TRBV29-1	-	15	-	TGCAGCGGTGTAGTTGATGGGGGGGCAAGGGATGGCTACACCTTC	CSGVVDGGARDGYTF
TRBJ1-2	TRBV29-1	-	11	-	TGCAGCTCTCCCTTTGGGAGGGGCTACACCTTC	CSSPFGRGYTF
TRBJ1-5	TRBV7-8	-	13	-	TGTGCCAGCAGGTCTGGGGGCAATCAGCCCCAGCATTTT	CASRSGGNQPQHF
TRBJ2-3	TRBV29-1	-	10	-	TGCAGCGTTGTGACAGATACGCAGTATTTT	CSVVTDTQYF
TRBJ1-1	TRBV27	-	14	-	TGTGCCAGCAGTATCAGACTCCCCGCCACTGAAGCTTTCTTT	CASSIRLPATEAFF
TRBJ2-4	TRBV7-8	-	15	-	TGTGCCAGCAGCTTTTCAATAATAGCCAAAAACATTCAGTACTTC	CASSFSIIAKNIQYF
TRBJ1-5	TRBV5-6	-	13	-	TGTGCCAGCAGTTCGGGGGGCGCTCAGCCCCAGCATTTT	CASSSGGAQPQHF
TRBJ2-7	TRBV29-1	few	17	TRBD1	TGCAGCGTTCGGGCTCCCATTAAAAGACAGGGAAGCTACGAGCAGTACTTC	CSVRAPIKRQGSYEQYF
TRBJ2-5	TRBV7-9	-	14	-	TGTGCCAGCAGCCCCCCCAGCAGGAAAGAGACCCAGTACTTC	CASSPPSRKETQYF
TRBJ2-2	TRBV11-2	few	14	-	TGTGCCAGCAGCCCCGACAGGCGGGGCGGGGAGCTGTTTTTT	CASSPDRRGGELFF
TRBJ1-1	TRBV5-1	-	13	TRBD1	TGCGCCAGTCATACCGGGACAGGGGACGCCGCTTTCTTT	CASHTGTGDAAFF
TRBJ2-6	TRBV5-6	-	17	-	TGTGCCAGCAGCCCCGTAGGGATAGGAGCTGGGGCCAACGTCCTGACTTTC	CASSPVGIGAGANVLTF
TRBJ2-7	TRBV29-1	-	14	TRBD1	TGCAGCGTTACGACAGGGGTCAAAGCCTACGAGCAGTACTTC	CSVTTGVKAYEQYF
TRBJ2-1	TRBV7-9	-	18	TRBD2	TGTGCCAGCAGCTTCCTATCTCCGGGACTAGCGGGGGAAAGGGAGCAGTTCTTC	CASSFLSPGLAGEREQFF
TRBJ2-2	TRBV4-1	few	13	-	TGCGCCACCAAGGGGGGGGCCGGCGGGGAGCTGTTTTTT	CATKGGAGGELFF
TRBJ2-5	TRBV2	few	14	-	TGTGCCAGCAGAGGGGGACTCGCCCAAGAGACCCAGTACTTC	CASRGGLAQETQYF
TRBJ1-1	TRBV13	few	10	-	TGTGCCAGCAGGAACACTGAAGCTTTCTTT	CASRNTEAFF
TRBJ1-6	TRBV5-6	-	12	-	TGTGCCAGCAGCTTCATGAATTCACCCCTCCACTTT	CASSFMNSPLHF
TRBJ2-3	TRBV9	-	15	TRBD2	TGTGCCAGCAGCACTAGCGGGGGACGCACAGATACGCAGTATTTT	CASSTSGGRTDTQYF
TRBJ1-1	TRBV27	-	14	-	TGTGCCAGCAGTTTCCGGGGGGGGAACACTGAAGCTTTCTTT	CASSFRGGNTEAFF
TRBJ2-5	TRBV6-5	-	15	-	TGTGCCAGCAGTATCTCTCGAGGCGCGCCGGAGACCCAGTACTTC	CASSISRGAPETQYF
TRBJ2-7	TRBV29-1	-	11	-	TGCAGCGGAAGGGACGGCTACGAGCAGTACTTC	CSGRDGYEQYF
TRBJ2-3	TRBV2	-	17	TRBD2	TGTGCCAGCAGTGGACGCCTCGCGGGGGGACGCACAGATACGCAGTATTTT	CASSGRLAGGRTDTQYF
TRBJ2-4	TRBV29-1	few	15	-	TGCAGCGTTGAGGGCACCCCTTTAGCCAAAAACATTCAGTACTTC	CSVEGTPLAKNIQYF
TRBJ1-4	TRBV15	-	15	-	TGTGCCACCAGCAGTGGACGACTCAAGAATGAAAAACTGTTTTTT	CATSSGRLKNEKLFF
TRBJ1-1	TRBV29-1	-	12	-	TGCAGCGCACCGACAGGTTGGGGTGAAGCTTTCTTT	CSAPTGWGEAFF
TRBJ2-5	TRBV29-1	few	11	-	TGCAGCGTTGTTGGCACAGAGACCCAGTACTTC	CSVVGTETQYF
TRBJ1-5	TRBV15	-	14	TRBD1	TGTGCCACCAGCGGAATGACAGGGGGCGAGCCCCAGCATTTT	CATSGMTGGEPQHF
TRBJ2-3	TRBV7-8	-	15	TRBD2	TGTGCCAGCAGCTTACGGGCGCGGGAGACAGATACGCAGTATTTT	CASSLRARETDTQYF
TRBJ1-2	TRBV29-1	few	12	-	TGCAGCGTTGAAAACAGAGGCTATGGCTACACCTTC	CSVENRGYGYTF